One and the same sample provided the 22 T cell receptor beta chains below, sequenced in a study of CD8 T cells in Susac syndrome. cDNA came from approximately 0.5 to 1 ug RNA primed by random hexamers. MiXCR, applied by TCRdb to the immunoSEQ multiplex PCR reads, yields one record per CDR3 protein. The sample yields roughly 130,000 distinct CDR3 sequences, about 95% seen once. Sequences were obtained from CD4+ T cells from PBMCs. The receptors here all came from a human donor with multiple sclerosis.

J is TRBJ2-5 and V is TRBV7-9, with unresolved D. CDR1 and CDR2 from the germline V gene are SEHNR and FQNEAQ (reference sequence). The germline V and J ends were trimmed by 1 base and 2 bases, with 11 bases remaining between them. The CDR3 has 15 residues. CDR3 in amino acids: CASSLEDSFQETQYF. CDR3 in DNA: TGTGCCAGCAGCTTAGAAGACTCCTTTCAAGAGACCCAGTACTTC.

This CDR3 is CASSIVQGGTYNEQFF. CDR3 coding DNA: TGTGCCAGTAGTATAGTCCAGGGGGGGACCTACAATGAGCAGTTCTTC. The gene calls are TRBV19 and TRBJ2-1; D is perhaps TRBD1 or TRBD2 (7 bases each). Germline V lookup: CDR1 LNHDA, CDR2 SQIVND (reference sequence). The CDR3 consists of 16 residues. Trimming left V 1 base short and J 2 bases short, with 12 bases between.

In its sample, this clonotype was seen a few times. The J gene is TRBJ2-2, the V gene TRBV7-3; the D is unclear. Trimming took off 2 bases at V and 2 bases at J, with 6 bases between the two ends. The length of the CDR3 is 14 residues. Germline CDR1 SGHTA, CDR2 FQGTGA. CDR3 in DNA: TGTGCCAGCAGCTTAGGCAGTAACACCGGGGAGCTGTTTTTT. It is translated as CASSLGSNTGELFF.

J is TRBJ1-1 and V is TRBV21-1. TRBV21-1 constitutes a pseudogene. This CDR3 has 14 residues. The CDR3 region is CASSKGAENTEAFF. The CDR3 DNA is TGTGCCAGCAGCAAAGGAGCCGAAAACACTGAAGCTTTCTTT.

The V and J genes are TRBV20-1 and TRBJ2-3, with TRBD1 as a possible D gene (6 bases). Germline CDR1 and CDR2: DFQATT and SNEGSKA (reference sequence). V shed 2 bases and J shed 0 bases, with 9 bases lying between them. The CDR3 has 14 residues. The CDR3 reads CSARRDTSTDTQYF. For the CDR3, the DNA is TGCAGTGCTAGACGGGACACTAGCACAGATACGCAGTATTTT.

CDR3 DNA: TGTGCCAGCAGTTCTTACAGGGAGTATGGCTACACCTTC. This gives the protein CASSSYREYGYTF. The chain uses TRBV12-3 or TRBV12-4 and TRBJ1-2; D may be TRBD1 (6 bases). The CDR3 sequence is 13 residues long. V dropped 4 bases and J dropped 5 bases, with 11 bases sitting between them.

The genes are TRBV6-6 and TRBJ2-3, with 7 nucleotides matching TRBD2. Per the germline V gene, CDR1 is MNHNY and CDR2 is SVGAGI (reference sequence). Trimming removed 2 bases from V and 2 bases from J; junction bases left unmatched: 7. CDR3 size: 16 residues. In DNA, the CDR3 is TGTGCCAGCAGTTACCTCGGGCGGGAGATCACAGATACGCAGTATTTT. It specifies CASSYLGREITDTQYF.

The rearrangement joins TRBV30 to TRBJ2-7; no definite D call. The CDR3 consists of 12 residues. The V gene's germline CDR1 is GTSNPN and CDR2 SVGIG (reference sequence). Deletions cut 0 bases from V and 3 bases from J, with 6 bases between. CDR3 nucleotides: TGTGCCTGGAGTGTTTCTGGCTACGAGCAGTACTTC. The encoded protein is CAWSVSGYEQYF.

The chain joins TRBV6-2 or TRBV6-3 to TRBJ2-7, with TRBD1 matching 7 bases. The CDR3 consists of 13 residues. Unmatched junction bases numbered 6, after V lost 9 bases and J lost 1 base. Germline V lookup: CDR1 MNHEY, CDR2 SVGEGT. The CDR3 sequence: CASRTGVSYEQYF. In DNA, the CDR3 is TGTGCCAGTCGGACAGGTGTGTCCTACGAGCAGTACTTC.

CDR3 DNA: TGTGCCAGCAGTTTAAAGGTTTTGGATGGCTACACCTTC. Its translation: CASSLKVLDGYTF. The rearrangement uses TRBV12-3 or TRBV12-4 and TRBJ1-2; D ambiguous. The length of the CDR3 is 13 residues. Trimming removed 2 bases at V and 6 bases at J, with 10 bases between.

V usage is TRBV7-8 and J usage is TRBJ2-5; the match to TRBD2 covers 14 bases. Germline V gene data show CDR1 as SGHVS and CDR2 as FQNEAQ. The CDR3 loop spans 17 amino acids. The J segment lost 5 bases and the V segment lost 0 bases, leaving 5 bases of the junction unmatched. CDR3 in amino acids: CASSLAPTSGGAETQYF. DNA of the CDR3: TGTGCCAGCAGCTTAGCTCCGACTAGCGGGGGGGCCGAGACCCAGTACTTC. Complete variable domain (other parts from reference TRBV7-8 and TRBJ2-5): GAGVSQSPRYKVAKRGQDVALRCDPISGHVSLFWYQQALGQGPEFLTYFQNEAQLDKSGLPSDRFFAERPEGSVSTLKIQRTQQEDSAVYLCASSLAPTSGGAETQYFGPGTRLLVL.

V and J are TRBV7-6 and TRBJ2-5; TRBD2 might be the D (5 bases). Germline-derived CDR1 and CDR2 are SGHVS and FNYEAQ. This CDR3 contains 14 residues. Trimming took off 1 base at V and 5 bases at J, with 11 bases between the two ends. The CDR3 nucleotides read TGTGCCAGCAGCTTAGATTTTGGCGGGGAGACCCAGTACTTC. It codes for CASSLDFGGETQYF.

This chain joins TRBV29-1 and TRBJ2-5; 7 nucleotides align to TRBD1. Per germline, CDR1 SQVTM and CDR2 ANQGSEA. The CDR3 length is 14 residues. The V gene end was trimmed by 6 bases and the J gene end by 1 base; junction bases not matched to a gene: 8. The CDR3 sequence is CSVDQQGPQETQYF. The CDR3 DNA sequence: TGCAGCGTCGACCAACAGGGGCCCCAAGAGACCCAGTACTTC. Together with reference TRBV29-1 and TRBJ2-5, the CDR3 gives the full variable domain: SAVISQKPSRDICQRGTSLTIQCQVDSQVTMMFWYRQQPGQSLTLIATANQGSEATYESGFVIDKFPISRPNLTFSTLTVSNMSPEDSSIYLCSVDQQGPQETQYFGPGTRLLVL.

This clonotype has only one observation. One end of the junction is discordant with germline, which a read error may explain. The V call is TRBV30, the J call TRBJ2-5; a weak D match, TRBD2 (5 bases). The length of the CDR3 is 11 residues. CDR1 GTSNPN and CDR2 SVGIG come from the germline V gene (reference sequence). The CDR3 nucleotides are TGTGTCTGGAGGACGCCGAAGACCCAGTACTTC. Protein sequence: CVWRTPKTQYF. The complete variable domain, with remaining parts taken from reference TRBV30 and TRBJ2-5, reads SQTIHQWPATLVQPVGSPLSLECTVEGTSNPNLYWYRQAAGRGLQLLFYSVGIGQISSEVPQNLSASRPQDRQFILSSKKLLLSDSGFYLCVWRTPKTQYFGPGTRLLVL.

The chain uses TRBV20-1 and TRBJ1-6; 10 bases agree with TRBD1. The CDR3 is 17 amino acids. V shed 0 bases and J 0 bases; nucleotides not matched to a gene: 2. Germline V gene sequence: CDR1 DFQATT, CDR2 SNEGSKA (reference sequence). The CDR3 DNA sequence: TGCAGTGCTAGAGAGGGGACAGGGGACTCCTATAATTCACCCCTCCACTTT. Its protein is CSAREGTGDSYNSPLHF.

V usage is TRBV6-1 and J usage is TRBJ1-2; 9 bases match TRBD1. This CDR3 has 16 amino acids. Trimming at V came to 2 bases and at J to 1 base, leaving 5 bases not matched to a gene. Per germline, CDR1 MNHNS and CDR2 SASEGT. The CDR3 DNA reads TGTGCCAGCAGTGAAACCACGGGACAGGGTAACTATGGCTACACCTTC. It codes for CASSETTGQGNYGYTF.

The chain is built from TRBV7-9 and TRBJ2-1; D is perhaps TRBD2 (6 bases). The germline V and J ends were trimmed by 6 bases and 5 bases, with 11 bases remaining between them. Germline V lookup: CDR1 SEHNR, CDR2 FQNEAQ (reference sequence). The CDR3 is made up of 13 amino acids. This chain's CDR3 is CASRRSGDNEQFF. CDR3 nucleotide sequence: TGTGCCAGCAGACGATCGGGGGACAATGAGCAGTTCTTC.

This chain links TRBV25-1 with TRBJ2-1; D gene uncertain. This CDR3 is built from 13 residues. V was clipped by 3 bases and J by 9 bases, with 12 bases between them. Germline V gene sequence: CDR1 MGHDK, CDR2 SYGVNS. The CDR3 reads CASSDLPGPEQFF. The CDR3 bases are TGTGCCAGCAGTGATTTACCCGGGCCTGAGCAGTTCTTC.

DNA of the CDR3: TGTGCCAGCAGCGTCGCCTCAGGTCAGAACTGGGGGCAGTATTTT. Encoded protein: CASSVASGQNWGQYF. This sequence joins TRBV9 and TRBJ2-3; D not resolved. From germline, CDR1 is SGDLS and CDR2 YYNGEE. Deletions cut 2 bases from V and 11 bases from J, with 21 bases between. The CDR3 sequence is 15 residues long.

This chain uses TRBV7-9 with TRBJ1-1; 7 nucleotides match TRBD1. Trimming cost V 2 bases and J 0 bases; bases outside gene matches: 3. The CDR3 has 15 amino acids. Per germline, CDR1 SEHNR and CDR2 FQNEAQ (reference sequence). The CDR3 nucleotides are TGTGCCAGCAGCTTAAACAGGGGAATGAACACTGAAGCTTTCTTT. Translating gives CASSLNRGMNTEAFF.

V usage is TRBV2 and J usage is TRBJ1-1; no firm D call. The V gene's germline CDR1 is SNHLY and CDR2 FYNNEI. Trimming took off 8 bases at V and 1 base at J, with 5 bases between the two ends. CDR3 length equals 11 residues. In DNA, the CDR3 is TGTGCCAGCTCCGCGAACACTGAAGCTTTCTTT. Protein sequence: CASSANTEAFF.

J is TRBJ1-1 and V is TRBV6-1, with D maybe TRBD1 (5 bases). With 8 bases removed from V and 4 bases from J, the gap between germline ends came to 14 bases. The CDR3 contains 13 residues. Per germline, CDR1 MNHNS and CDR2 SASEGT. CDR3 in amino acids: CASRRAMTTEAFF. CDR3 DNA sequence: TGTGCCAGCCGCAGGGCCATGACCACTGAAGCTTTCTTT.